The rows below give T cell receptor beta chains drawn from one sample of a study of blood T cell repertoires in COVID-19. Data came from immunoSEQ multiplex PCR; TCRdb stores just in-frame clones and leaves some out. This table holds 200,000 to 250,000 clones, 80% found once. The sample was peripheral blood. These receptors were taken from a woman aged 70 to 79 with acute or convalescent COVID-19. Each CDR3 is given with its conserved first and last residue. The order of the fields is J gene, clone size, V gene, CDR3 length, D gene, CDR3 DNA, CDR3 protein. D genes are given only for firm matches. Expanded clones get a size class; other rows say once, few or many, or leave the size out.

J gene: TRBJ2-5
clone size: .
V gene: TRBV10-1
CDR3 length: 13
D gene: .
CDR3 DNA: TGCGCCAGCAGTGACGGACAGAGAGAGACCCAGTACTTC
CDR3 protein: CASSDGQRETQYF

J gene: TRBJ1-1
clone size: once
V gene: TRBV2
CDR3 length: 15
D gene: .
CDR3 DNA: TGTGCCAGCAGTGAAGCGCAACGGTCGAACACTGAAGCTTTCTTT
CDR3 protein: CASSEAQRSNTEAFF

J gene: TRBJ2-1
clone size: .
V gene: TRBV7-2
CDR3 length: 16
D gene: .
CDR3 DNA: TGTGCCAGCAGCTTCGGGCCCCTGAGGGTCTACAATGAGCAGTTCTTC
CDR3 protein: CASSFGPLRVYNEQFF

J gene: TRBJ1-2
clone size: .
V gene: TRBV7-8
CDR3 length: 15
D gene: .
CDR3 DNA: TGTGCCAGCAGCTTAGGATCGGTCGTCCCGGATGGCTACACCTTC
CDR3 protein: CASSLGSVVPDGYTF

J gene: TRBJ1-1
clone size: .
V gene: TRBV24-1
CDR3 length: 13
D gene: TRBD1
CDR3 DNA: TGTGCCACCAGCCTAACAGGGACAGGTGAAGCTTTCTTT
CDR3 protein: CATSLTGTGEAFF

J gene: TRBJ2-2
clone size: .
V gene: TRBV5-6
CDR3 length: 15
D gene: .
CDR3 DNA: TGTGCCAGCAGCTTGGTAAGGGGTGGCACCGGGGAGCTGTTTTTT
CDR3 protein: CASSLVRGGTGELFF

J gene: TRBJ2-3
clone size: .
V gene: TRBV7-9
CDR3 length: 13
D gene: .
CDR3 DNA: TGTGCCAGCAGCTTATCTGGCGGGGAGACGCAGTATTTT
CDR3 protein: CASSLSGGETQYF

J gene: TRBJ2-5
clone size: .
V gene: TRBV5-4
CDR3 length: 15
D gene: .
CDR3 DNA: TGTGCCAGCAGCCCTGGACGGAGGGACCAAGAGACCCAGTACTTC
CDR3 protein: CASSPGRRDQETQYF

J gene: TRBJ1-1
clone size: .
V gene: TRBV2
CDR3 length: 15
D gene: .
CDR3 DNA: TGTGCCAGCAGCGTATTGTGGGGCGGTAACACTGAAGCTTTCTTT
CDR3 protein: CASSVLWGGNTEAFF

J gene: TRBJ1-5
clone size: .
V gene: TRBV2
CDR3 length: 13
D gene: .
CDR3 DNA: TGTGCCAGCACCAGGGAAAACAATCAGCCCCAGCATTTT
CDR3 protein: CASTRENNQPQHF

J gene: TRBJ2-3
clone size: few
V gene: TRBV7-8
CDR3 length: 14
D gene: TRBD1
CDR3 DNA: TGTGCCAGCGCTAGGGGGCGTGTGGCAGATACGCAGTATTTT
CDR3 protein: CASARGRVADTQYF

J gene: TRBJ2-5
clone size: .
V gene: TRBV11-2
CDR3 length: 14
D gene: .
CDR3 DNA: TGTGCCAGCAGCCCCACAGGGCTGGGGGAGACCCAGTACTTC
CDR3 protein: CASSPTGLGETQYF

J gene: TRBJ2-2
clone size: few
V gene: TRBV5-4
CDR3 length: 18
D gene: TRBD2
CDR3 DNA: TGTGCCAGCAGCCTGTTCGGGGTAGCGGGGGGAAACACCGGGGAGCTGTTTTTT
CDR3 protein: CASSLFGVAGGNTGELFF

J gene: TRBJ1-1
clone size: .
V gene: TRBV10-1
CDR3 length: 14
D gene: .
CDR3 DNA: TGCGCCAGCAGTGAGTCGGGCCCCCGGGATAAGGCTTTCTTT
CDR3 protein: CASSESGPRDKAFF

J gene: TRBJ1-5
clone size: .
V gene: TRBV18
CDR3 length: 17
D gene: TRBD1
CDR3 DNA: TGTGCCAGCTCATTTCAACCGGGACAGGGTTCAAGGCAGCCCCAGCATTTT
CDR3 protein: CASSFQPGQGSRQPQHF

J gene: TRBJ1-6
clone size: .
V gene: TRBV19
CDR3 length: 13
D gene: .
CDR3 DNA: TGTGCCAGTATGGGCAGGGGTAGTTCACCCCTCCACTTT
CDR3 protein: CASMGRGSSPLHF

J gene: TRBJ1-2
clone size: .
V gene: TRBV4-3
CDR3 length: 14
D gene: .
CDR3 DNA: TGCGCCAGCAGCCAAGAATGGGGGCAAGGTGGCTACACCTTC
CDR3 protein: CASSQEWGQGGYTF

J gene: TRBJ2-3
clone size: .
V gene: TRBV19
CDR3 length: 18
D gene: TRBD2
CDR3 DNA: TGTGCCAGTAGTATCGCGGGGACTAGCGGGGGAAGCACAGATACGCAGTATTTT
CDR3 protein: CASSIAGTSGGSTDTQYF

J gene: TRBJ2-3
clone size: .
V gene: TRBV5-1
CDR3 length: 17
D gene: TRBD2
CDR3 DNA: TGCGCCAGCAGCTTGGCCATTGGCGGGGGGCGCACAGATACGCAGTATTTT
CDR3 protein: CASSLAIGGGRTDTQYF

J gene: TRBJ2-7
clone size: .
V gene: TRBV6-2/TRBV6-3
CDR3 length: 11
D gene: .
CDR3 DNA: TGTGCCAGCAGCCCCTACTACGAGCAGTACTTC
CDR3 protein: CASSPYYEQYF

J gene: TRBJ1-2
clone size: .
V gene: TRBV15
CDR3 length: 16
D gene: TRBD1
CDR3 DNA: TGTGCCACCAGCAGAAACACCGGGACAGGGAACTATGGCTACACCTTC
CDR3 protein: CATSRNTGTGNYGYTF